One sample yielded the 4 T cell receptor beta chains listed below, sequenced in a study of human T cells and chemical hapten exposure (dated by TCRdb to the early 2020s). The time point label of this sample denotes: pre-sensitization, week 0. The label giving this sample's treatment or condition can be read as: therapeutic diphenylcyclopropenone sensitization with weekly scalp DPC. The library came from RACE. These reads were obtained on a NextSeq 500. TCRdb's own reprocessing of the public reads used fastp at Q25 and MiXCR and kept productive beta chains. Rows with a matching CDR3 protein are joined into one entry that keeps the most common DNA and genes. The sample contains approximately 370,000 distinct CDR3 sequences, 5.5% of them found a single time. The top ten hold over 6.5% of the sample. The source material was whole blood, sampled in connection with sensitization to the hapten diphenylcyclopropenone (DPC). These receptors came from a woman aged 18 to 35 with alopecia areata. Some clones in this sample may be carry-over from other donors' samples.

The chain carries TRBV4-3 and TRBJ1-1; D may be TRBD1 (5 bases). The CDR3 runs 15 residues. The germline V gene encodes CDR1 LGHNA and CDR2 YSLEER. V was pared by 1 base and J by 5 bases, with 14 bases between. This chain's CDR3 is CASSQGIDSRTEAFF. The CDR3 region has the DNA TGCGCCAGCAGCCAAGGCATCGACAGTAGGACTGAAGCTTTCTTT.

The table lists this clonotype with many counts. The chain employs TRBV20-1 and TRBJ2-5; the D call may be TRBD1 or TRBD2 (6 bases each). V was shortened by 0 bases and J by 3 bases, with 14 bases between the two germline ends. CDR1 is DFQATT and CDR2 is SNEGSKA in the germline V gene (reference sequence). CDR3 length equals 15 residues. The CDR3 nucleotides read TGCAGTGCTAGAGATCCTGGGGGGCCCGAAGAGACCCAGTACTTC. This gives the protein CSARDPGGPEETQYF.

The chain uses TRBV19 and TRBJ2-2, with D perhaps matching TRBD1 (7 bases). With 7 bases removed from V and 2 bases from J, the gap between germline ends came to 20 bases. From germline, CDR1 is LNHDA and CDR2 SQIVND (reference sequence). The CDR3 is made up of 17 amino acids. Here the CDR3 reads CASNPKGRGVNTGELFF. The CDR3 DNA sequence: TGTGCCAGTAATCCAAAGGGCAGGGGGGTTAACACCGGGGAGCTGTTTTTT.

This clonotype has a count of ten or more. The chain has TRBV23-1 and TRBJ2-3; D is tentatively TRBD1 or TRBD2 (5 bases each). Being an ORF, TRBV23-1 has a function that is uncertain. The CDR3 sequence is 16 residues long. Trimming stripped 4 bases from V and 6 bases from J, with 20 bases between. CDR3 nucleotides: TGCGCCAGCAGTCTTCCGTCCGGGACGCCGGGGGATACGCAGTATTTT. It yields the protein CASSLPSGTPGDTQYF.